The source of this TCR beta chain is a study of T-cell reconstitution after alpha-beta-depleted transplantation in children. The germline V gene has CDR1 SGHRS and CDR2 YFSETQ. This CDR3 comprises 13 residues. Trimming removed 3 bases from V and 4 bases from J, with 10 bases in between. Unique molecular identifiers were built into the TCRbeta library. Using its own MiXCR run on the PCR reads, TCRdb lists one record per CDR3 protein. The sample yields more than 200,000 distinct CDR3 sequences, about 9.6% seen once. The receptor comes from a human donor who donated a stem cell graft to a child with SCID. The sequencing used PBMCs from the stem cell graft donor, collected from the stem cell graft. J is TRBJ1-1 and V is TRBV5-1, with D perhaps TRBD1 (6 bases). The CDR3: CASSSTGFTEAFF. CDR3 nucleotide sequence: TGCGCCAGCAGCTCAACAGGGTTCACTGAAGCTTTCTTT.